What follows describes a single T cell receptor beta chain. The data belong to a study of OX40 agonist ivuxolimab in advanced cancers. For the study at large: People in dose escalation had one of these cancers: hepatocellular carcinoma, melanoma, renal cell or head and neck cancer.

The table came from immunoSEQ multiplex PCR; TCRdb's copy has only in-frame clones and leaves some out. The table shows around 94,000 clones, with over 75% occurring only once. The CDR3 sequence is 15 residues long. Germline CDR1 is SGHRS and CDR2 is YFSETQ. The V end was cut by 1 base, the J end by 1 base, with 10 bases between. The material was CD4+ or CD8+ T cells sorted from blood, obtained in a trial of the OX40 agonist ivuxolimab. This rearrangement joins TRBV5-1 to TRBJ2-3; possibly TRBD2 for D (5 bases). The clonotype was recovered from an adult with an advanced solid tumor such as melanoma, head and neck, liver or kidney cancer. This chain's CDR3 is CASSLYGVGTDTQYF. CDR3 DNA: TGCGCCAGCAGCTTGTACGGGGTGGGCACAGATACGCAGTATTTT.